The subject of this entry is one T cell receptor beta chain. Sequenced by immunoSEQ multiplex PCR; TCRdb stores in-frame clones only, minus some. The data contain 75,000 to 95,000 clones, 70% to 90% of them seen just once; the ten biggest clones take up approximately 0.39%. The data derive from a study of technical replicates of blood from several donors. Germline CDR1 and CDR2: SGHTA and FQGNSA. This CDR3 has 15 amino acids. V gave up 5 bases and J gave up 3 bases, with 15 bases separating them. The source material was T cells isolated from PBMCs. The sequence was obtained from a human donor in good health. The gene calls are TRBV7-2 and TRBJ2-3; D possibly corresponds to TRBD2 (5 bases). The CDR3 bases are TGTGCCAGCAGCCCGTTCGGGGTTAGGACAGATACGCAGTATTTT. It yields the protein CASSPFGVRTDTQYF.